The T cell receptor (beta chain) described here comes from a study of Tregs in tolerant kidney transplant recipients. Study results and limitations: Few patients were studied, so findings need validation in larger groups. The most relevant donor-specific Treg TCRbeta repertoire apparently came from expansion with activated donor B cells. This study did not directly address biological reproducibility.

Note on this clone: The antigen remains undetermined.

The CDR3 extends over 14 amino acids. V was trimmed by 5 bases and J by 3 bases, leaving 14 bases between them. The V gene's germline CDR1 is SEHNR and CDR2 FQNEAQ (reference sequence). Thawed PBMCs were FACS-sorted into unstimulated CD4+CD25+CD127- regulatory T cells, CD4+CD25- non-regulatory cells, CD4 and CD8 cells. The method was immunoSEQ multiplex PCR; TCRdb's version includes in-frame clones alone and lacks a portion of them. This sample has 110,000 or so clones, with about 90% found just once. This TCR was sampled from a human donor in good health. Sequencing was carried out using CD4+ T cells from blood. The V and J genes are TRBV7-9 and TRBJ2-7; perhaps TRBD2 as D (6 bases). The CDR3 sequence is CASSVRLDFYEQYF. The CDR3 bases are TGTGCCAGCAGCGTTAGACTAGATTTCTACGAGCAGTACTTC. Full variable domain (outside the CDR3, taken from reference TRBV7-9 and TRBJ2-7): DTGVSQNPRHKITKRGQNVTFRCDPISEHNRLYWYRQTLGQGPEFLTYFQNEAQLEKSRLLSDRFSAERPKGSFSTLEIQRTEQGDSAMYLCASSVRLDFYEQYFGPGTRLTVT.